Below are 6 T cell receptor beta chains sequenced from a single sample in a study of blood T cell repertoires in COVID-19. Here immunoSEQ multiplex PCR was the method, and the copy in TCRdb shows in-frame clones only, minus some. The data show about 200,000 clones, around 90% seen once. The material sequenced was PBMCs or T cells enriched from blood (not recorded which). These receptors originate from a woman under 30 who had recovered from COVID-19.

The chain joins TRBV12-5 to TRBJ1-5; 7 nucleotides agree with TRBD1. This CDR3 has 17 residues. The trim removed 1 base at V and 4 bases at J, leaving 10 bases unmatched. CDR1 is LGHNT and CDR2 is FRNRAP in the germline V gene. CDR3 residues: CASGLGNHGTDNQPQHF. Here the CDR3 DNA reads TGTGCTAGTGGTTTGGGGAACCACGGGACAGATAATCAGCCCCAGCATTTT.

This chain joins TRBV11-2 and TRBJ1-2; the D is unclear. The CDR3 totals 11 residues. Between the trimmed V and J ends, which lost 4 bases and 8 bases, there was a span of 8 bases. CDR1 SGHAT and CDR2 FQNNGV come from the germline V gene. The CDR3, as DNA: TGTGCCAGCAGCTCCTCGCGGGGCTACACCTTC. It codes for CASSSSRGYTF.

The genes are TRBV5-4 and TRBJ2-7, with D possibly being TRBD1 (6 bases). The CDR3 contains 17 residues. V was cut by 3 bases and J by 3 bases, with 22 bases left in between. The V gene's germline CDR1 is SGHNT and CDR2 YYREEE (reference sequence). CDR3 sequence (DNA): TGTGCCAGCAGCTACAAACCAATACAGGGTAGGTTCTACGAGCAGTACTTC. Its translation: CASSYKPIQGRFYEQYF.

This clone appeared many times. The J gene is TRBJ2-1, the V gene TRBV19, with 8 positions matching TRBD1. The CDR3 is made up of 16 amino acids. After removal of 5 bases from V and 4 bases from J, the junction contained 10 bases not matched to a gene. Germline V gene lookup returns CDR1 LNHDA and CDR2 SQIVND (reference sequence). CDR3 protein: CASSDYRTGRYNEQFF. CDR3 in DNA: TGTGCCAGTAGTGATTACAGGACAGGGAGGTACAATGAGCAGTTCTTC.

The chain joins TRBV19 to TRBJ2-5, with D perhaps matching TRBD1 (6 bases). V gave up 2 bases and J gave up 4 bases, with 14 bases separating them. Germline values: CDR1 LNHDA, CDR2 SQIVND (reference sequence). The CDR3 is made up of 15 amino acids. The CDR3 spells CASSISQGWAETQYF. Here the CDR3 DNA reads TGTGCCAGTAGTATATCGCAGGGGTGGGCAGAGACCCAGTACTTC.

V and J are TRBV19 and TRBJ1-5, with 10 bases identical to TRBD1. The V segment lost 2 bases and the J segment 0 bases; nucleotides outside the gene matches: 10. The germline gives CDR1 LNHDA, CDR2 SQIVND (reference sequence). The CDR3 has 19 residues. The CDR3 nucleotides read TGTGCCAGTAGTATACCCCCTGACAGGGGGCCTTATAGCAATCAGCCCCAGCATTTT. As protein: CASSIPPDRGPYSNQPQHF.